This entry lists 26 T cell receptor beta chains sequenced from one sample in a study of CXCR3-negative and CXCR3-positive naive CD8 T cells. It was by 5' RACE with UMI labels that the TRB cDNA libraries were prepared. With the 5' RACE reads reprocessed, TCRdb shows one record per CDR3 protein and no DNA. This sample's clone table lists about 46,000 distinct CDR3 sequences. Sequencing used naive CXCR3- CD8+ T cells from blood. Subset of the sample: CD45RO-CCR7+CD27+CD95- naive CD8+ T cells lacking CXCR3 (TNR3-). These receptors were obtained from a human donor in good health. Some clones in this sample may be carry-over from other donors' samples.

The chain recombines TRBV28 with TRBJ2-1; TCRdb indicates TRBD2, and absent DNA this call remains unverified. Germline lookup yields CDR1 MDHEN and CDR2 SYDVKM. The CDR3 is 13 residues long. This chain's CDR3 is CASSFGSPNEQFF. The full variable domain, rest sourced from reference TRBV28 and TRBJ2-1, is DVKVTQSSRYLVKRTGEKVFLECVQDMDHENMFWYRQDPGLGLRLIYFSYDVKMKEKGDIPEGYSVSREKKERFSLILESASTNQTSMYLCASSFGSPNEQFFGPGTRLTVL.

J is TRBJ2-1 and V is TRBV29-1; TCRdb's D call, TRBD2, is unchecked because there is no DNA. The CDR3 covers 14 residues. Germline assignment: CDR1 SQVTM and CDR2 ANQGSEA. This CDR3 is CSVRGLEKVNEQFF.

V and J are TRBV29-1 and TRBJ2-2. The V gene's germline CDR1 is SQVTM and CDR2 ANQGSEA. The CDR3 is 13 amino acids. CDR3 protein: CSVVLANTGELFF.

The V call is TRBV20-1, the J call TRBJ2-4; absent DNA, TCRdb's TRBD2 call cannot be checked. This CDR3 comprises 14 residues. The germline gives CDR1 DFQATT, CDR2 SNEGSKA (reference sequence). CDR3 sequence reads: CSALAGVAKNIQYF.

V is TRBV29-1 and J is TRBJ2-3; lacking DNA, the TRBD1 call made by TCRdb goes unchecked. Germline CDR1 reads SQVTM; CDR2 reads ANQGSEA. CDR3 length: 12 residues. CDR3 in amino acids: CSAGPIGDTQYF.

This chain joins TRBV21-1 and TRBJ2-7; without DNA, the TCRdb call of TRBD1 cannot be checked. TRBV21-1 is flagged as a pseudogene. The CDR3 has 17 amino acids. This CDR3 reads CASSKDGLEDRPYEQYF.

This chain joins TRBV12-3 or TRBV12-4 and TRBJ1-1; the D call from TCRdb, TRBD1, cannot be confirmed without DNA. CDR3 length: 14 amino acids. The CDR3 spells CASSRDRGLTEAFF.

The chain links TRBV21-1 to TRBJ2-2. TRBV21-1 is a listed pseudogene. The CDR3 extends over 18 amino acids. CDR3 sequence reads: CASSHKIIADLNTGELFF.

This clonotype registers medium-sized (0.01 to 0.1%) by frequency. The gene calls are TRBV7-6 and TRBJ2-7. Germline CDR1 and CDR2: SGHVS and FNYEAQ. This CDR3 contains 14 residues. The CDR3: CASSFLTEPYEQYF.

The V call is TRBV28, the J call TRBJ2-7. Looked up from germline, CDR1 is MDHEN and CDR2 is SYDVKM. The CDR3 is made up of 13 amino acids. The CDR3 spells CASSSWGSYEQYF.

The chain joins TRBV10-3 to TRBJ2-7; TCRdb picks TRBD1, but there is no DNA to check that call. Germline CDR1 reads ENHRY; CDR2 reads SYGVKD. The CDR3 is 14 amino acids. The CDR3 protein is CAISEVRGDDEQYF.

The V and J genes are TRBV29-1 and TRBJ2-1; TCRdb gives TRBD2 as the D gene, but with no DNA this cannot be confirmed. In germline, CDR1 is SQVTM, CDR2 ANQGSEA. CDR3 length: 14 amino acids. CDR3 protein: CSVDFAGGLDEQFF.

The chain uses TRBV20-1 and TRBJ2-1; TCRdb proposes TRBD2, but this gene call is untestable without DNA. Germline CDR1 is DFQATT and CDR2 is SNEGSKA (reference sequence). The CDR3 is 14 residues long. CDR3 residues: CSAPPGLRYNEQFF.

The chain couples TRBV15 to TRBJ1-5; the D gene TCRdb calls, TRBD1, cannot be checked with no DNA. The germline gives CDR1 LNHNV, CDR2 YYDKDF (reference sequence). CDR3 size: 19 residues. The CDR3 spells CATSLGAGATIYSNQPQHF.

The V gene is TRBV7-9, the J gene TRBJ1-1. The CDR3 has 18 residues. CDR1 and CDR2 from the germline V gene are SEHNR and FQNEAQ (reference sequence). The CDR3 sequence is CASSLAPTTGGRNTEAFF. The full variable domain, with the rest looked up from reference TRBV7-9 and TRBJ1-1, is DTGVSQNPRHKITKRGQNVTFRCDPISEHNRLYWYRQTLGQGPEFLTYFQNEAQLEKSRLLSDRFSAERPKGSFSTLEIQRTEQGDSAMYLCASSLAPTTGGRNTEAFFGQGTRLTVV.

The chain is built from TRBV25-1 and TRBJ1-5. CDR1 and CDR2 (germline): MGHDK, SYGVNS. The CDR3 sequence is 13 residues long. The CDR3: CASSEYNDQPQHF.

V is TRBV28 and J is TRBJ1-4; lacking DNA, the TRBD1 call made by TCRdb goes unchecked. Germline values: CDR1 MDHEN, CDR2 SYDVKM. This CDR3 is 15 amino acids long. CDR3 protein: CASSLSGASNEKLFF. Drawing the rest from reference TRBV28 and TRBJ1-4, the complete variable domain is DVKVTQSSRYLVKRTGEKVFLECVQDMDHENMFWYRQDPGLGLRLIYFSYDVKMKEKGDIPEGYSVSREKKERFSLILESASTNQTSMYLCASSLSGASNEKLFFGSGTQLSVL.

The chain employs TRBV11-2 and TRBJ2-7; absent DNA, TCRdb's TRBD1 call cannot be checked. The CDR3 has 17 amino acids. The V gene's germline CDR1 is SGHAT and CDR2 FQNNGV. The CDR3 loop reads CASSLVNVQDPAGEQYF.

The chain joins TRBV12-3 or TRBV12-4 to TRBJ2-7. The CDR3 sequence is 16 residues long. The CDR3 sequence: CASSHGRLTSALEQYF.

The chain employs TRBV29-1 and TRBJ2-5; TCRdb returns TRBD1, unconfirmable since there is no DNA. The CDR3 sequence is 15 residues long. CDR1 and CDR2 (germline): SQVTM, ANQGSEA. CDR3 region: CSVETVSTDGETQYF.

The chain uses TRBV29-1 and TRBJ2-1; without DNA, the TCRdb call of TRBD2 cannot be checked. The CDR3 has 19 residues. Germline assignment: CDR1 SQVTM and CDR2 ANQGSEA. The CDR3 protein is CSAGTGRGTSGSQTNEQFF.

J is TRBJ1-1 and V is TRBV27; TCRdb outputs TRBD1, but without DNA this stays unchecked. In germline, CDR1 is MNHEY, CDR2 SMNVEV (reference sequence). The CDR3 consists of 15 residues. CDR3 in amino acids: CASSQQGAMNTEAFF.

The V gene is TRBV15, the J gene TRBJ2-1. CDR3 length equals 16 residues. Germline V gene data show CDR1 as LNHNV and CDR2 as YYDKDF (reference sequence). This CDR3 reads CATSSDLLSSYNEQFF.

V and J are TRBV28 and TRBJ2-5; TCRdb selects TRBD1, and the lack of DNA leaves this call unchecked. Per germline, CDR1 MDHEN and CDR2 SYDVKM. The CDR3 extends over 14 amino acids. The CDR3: CASSHRDGQETQYF.

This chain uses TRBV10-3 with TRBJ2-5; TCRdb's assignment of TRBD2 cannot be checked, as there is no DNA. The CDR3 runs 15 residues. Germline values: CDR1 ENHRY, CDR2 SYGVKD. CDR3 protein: CAISSALAVQETQYF.

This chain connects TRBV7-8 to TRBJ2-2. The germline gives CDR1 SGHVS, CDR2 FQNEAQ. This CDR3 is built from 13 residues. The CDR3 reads CASSLVIAGELFF.